This TCR beta chain is drawn from a study of CXCR3-negative and CXCR3-positive naive CD8 T cells. Study overall: Sequencing gave some 140 million TRB reads overall, about 1.5 +/- 0.3 million per library.

CDR1 and CDR2 from the germline V gene are SQVTM and ANQGSEA. CDR3 length: 14 amino acids. The sorting of each CD8+ T cell subset was done in triplicate, at 250,000 to 300,000 cells each. General study points: TRB CDR3 properties indicated TCR strength, while surface CD5 was similar across naive subsets. Naive subsets were similarly diverse, while memory CD8+ repertoires were much less diverse.

About this clonotype itself: Its specificity is unknown.

The authors made the TRB cDNA libraries by 5' RACE using UMI labels. After re-calling the 5' RACE reads, TCRdb lists one entry per CDR3 protein, DNA absent. The sample has roughly 30,000 distinct CDR3 sequences. The sample comprised memory CD8+ T cells from blood. This TCR came from a human donor in good health. Some clones in this sample may be carry-over from other donors' samples. This chain links TRBV29-1 with TRBJ2-5. CDR3 sequence reads: CSVEAYGSQETQYF.